This T cell receptor beta chain was captured by sequencing in a study of T cells in women clearing cervical HPV infection (dated by TCRdb to the late 2010s). For the wider study: The cases were some 27 women with histologically confirmed HPV16-related CIN3 or worse, and 2 of these cases were invasive cancers. The 20 to 25 controls were women who cleared a single incident HPV16 infection within 12 months without developing precancer or cancer. Blood from cases was collected at the visit at which the lesion was first identified, whereas blood from controls was collected once infection was no longer detected. For cases, a median interval of approximately 150 days, with an interquartile range of 90 to 200 days, was observed between lesion detection and blood sampling. HLA typing was available for only a few women, so HLA type could not be excluded as a confounder. This exploratory proof-of-principle case-control study, nested within the Guanacaste HPV Natural History Study in Costa Rica, compared TCR repertoires among women with different cervical HPV16 outcomes. Cases and controls were matched on year of sample collection and on age within five years. Cases had a median age of around 34 years compared with 38 for controls, and baseline characteristics showed no significant differences between the groups. In the parent cohort, some 9,900 women aged 18 or older were enrolled in Guanacaste, Costa Rica, during about 1993 to 1994 and then followed for six to eight years. Five blinded duplicates per group were added as quality controls, giving 60 or so samples: approximately 50 participants and roughly ten replicates.

Every participant had a single incident cervical HPV16 infection, and prevalent HPV16 infections were excluded. Cervical HPV DNA was detected with MY09/MY11 PCR, and genotyping was done by dot-blot hybridization. Fifteen mL of heparinized blood was centrifuged, after which the buffy coat was aliquoted, frozen at -30 degrees C, and then stored at -80 degrees C. QIAGEN kits were used to extract genomic DNA from buffy coat specimens. Its CDR3 holds 13 amino acids, cysteine through phenylalanine. The DNA covers only part of the CDR3, 30 bases in frame from base 1. V was cut back by 4 bases and J by 0 bases, leaving a gap of 7 bases between them. The germline V gene (reference sequence) specifies DFQATT as CDR1 and SNEGSKA as CDR2. TCR beta CDR3 regions were amplified by multiplex PCR using the immunoSEQ assay from an average of around 1,200 ng genomic DNA per sample. The assay corrected primer bias using a complete synthetic TCR repertoire to establish an amplification baseline. The amplicons were sequenced on the Illumina platform. Regarding the original processing steps: Sequence errors were corrected by clustering with frequency ratios and a modified nearest-neighbor algorithm, and the sequences were then analyzed in the immunoSEQ Analyzer using IMGT gene definitions. At each rarefaction depth, TCR richness and evenness were averaged across 20 rarefaction repeats, and any sample with fewer sequences than the depth was left out. Wilcoxon rank sum tests with FDR correction were used to compare relative abundances of V, D and J genes between the groups. Blinded duplicates gave an intraclass correlation of about 96% for TCR richness and an average of roughly 76% across over 55 gene segments. Not all clones reach the TCRdb copy of this immuneACCESS table, which keeps in-frame sequences only. Checked studies attribute under half of the gap to unresolved V genes and leave the rest unexplained. The V and J calls and clone size were taken over from that table, and D and trimming were inferred from the DNA. The sample table on file contains about 30,000 clones. Jointly, the top ten make up 1.4% of the sample.

General study outcomes and caveats: TRBV6-7 relative abundance was lower in cases than in controls (0.11% versus 0.16%; Bonferroni P = 0.0008). Because the number of T cells in each sample was unknown, differences in richness could reflect differing T-cell content rather than repertoire biology. Random forest classifiers that combined richness and V gene abundances separated cases from controls with an estimated AUC of 0.83. TCR repertoire richness was significantly higher in CIN3+ cases than in controls across sequencing depths, while evenness did not differ. The cross-sectional design could not show whether the associations came before the infection or were a result of it, and neither effector/memory subsets nor HPV-specific T cells were isolated.

On this clone: Its antigen remains unidentified. Sequencing ends 3 residues short of the CDR3 end; the germline J gene provides the rest.

The sequence joins TRBV20-1 to TRBJ1-3; there is no confident call for the D gene. This receptor was obtained from a woman aged 18 to 75 with a cervical HPV16 infection that either progressed to CIN3+ or cleared (not recorded which). What was sequenced was blood buffy coat. This receptor carries the CDR3 CSANEHSGNTIYF. Incomplete CDR3 DNA: TGCAGTGCTAACGAGCACTCTGGAAACACC.